The 6 T cell receptor beta chains reported below all come from one sample, sequenced in a study of T cells after yellow fever vaccination. TCRdb processed the 5' RACE reads anew with MiXCR; each CDR3 protein has one entry. The data contain hundreds of thousands of distinct CDR3 sequences, over 4% of them singletons. Sequences were derived from PBMCs, sampled 5 days after the yellow fever booster vaccination. These receptors all come from a man aged 18-30 years who received the YFV17D yellow fever vaccine.

This clonotype was seen repeatedly, ten times or more. This sequence joins TRBV7-9 and TRBJ2-3; D unresolved. The CDR3 extends over 15 amino acids. Germline V gene sequence: CDR1 SEHNR, CDR2 FQNEAQ (reference sequence). V lost 6 bases to trimming and J lost 0 bases, with 13 bases between them. DNA for the CDR3: TGTGCCAGCAGTTCTGGTCAGTCTAGCACAGATACGCAGTATTTT. This translates into CASSSGQSSTDTQYF. Together with reference TRBV7-9 and TRBJ2-3, the CDR3 gives the full variable domain: DTGVSQNPRHKITKRGQNVTFRCDPISEHNRLYWYRQTLGQGPEFLTYFQNEAQLEKSRLLSDRFSAERPKGSFSTLEIQRTEQGDSAMYLCASSSGQSSTDTQYFGPGTRLTVL.

This clonotype was picked up many times. V gene TRBV12-3 or TRBV12-4 combines with J gene TRBJ2-7; 9 bases are a match to TRBD1. The CDR3 runs 14 residues. Trimming cost V 5 bases and J 8 bases; bases outside gene matches: 10. DNA for the CDR3: TGTGCCAGCAGTCCCCGGGACAGGGCTAAGAAGCAGTACTTC. This sequence encodes CASSPRDRAKKQYF.

This clonotype was detected only a few times. The junction does not match germline at one end; this may be a read error. The chain has TRBV7-9 and TRBJ1-2; D gene uncertain. The CDR3 length is 15 residues. CDR1 SEHNR and CDR2 FQNEAQ come from the germline V gene (reference sequence). CDR3 coding DNA: TGTGCCAGCAGCCCGGGCTTGGGAAGGTCCTATCGCTACACCTTC. It encodes CASSPGLGRSYRYTF.

V and J are TRBV4-2 and TRBJ2-5; D is uncertain. V lost 0 bases and J 3 bases, leaving 5 bases between the germline ends. This CDR3 is 13 amino acids long. In germline, CDR1 is LGHNA, CDR2 YNFKEQ. CDR3 sequence reads: CASSQDLKETQYF. DNA of the CDR3: TGTGCCAGCAGCCAAGATTTGAAAGAGACCCAGTACTTC.

This chain links TRBV25-1 with TRBJ2-7; TRBD2 matches at 13 bases. Germline V gene data show CDR1 as MGHDK and CDR2 as SYGVNS. V shed 4 bases and J 0 bases; nucleotides not matched to a gene: 6. The CDR3 runs 17 residues. CDR3 residues: CASSGGLAGRSSYEQYF. In nucleotides, the CDR3 is TGTGCCAGCAGTGGGGGACTAGCGGGGAGGAGCTCCTACGAGCAGTACTTC.

The chain couples TRBV5-1 to TRBJ2-7; 8 positions agree with TRBD2. The CDR3 totals 15 residues. J lost 5 bases, V lost 4 bases, and 11 bases had no gene match. The germline V gene encodes CDR1 SGHRS and CDR2 YFSETQ. In DNA, the CDR3 is TGCGCCAGCAGCGATAGGAGCGGGGGTATCAACGAGCAGTACTTC. The encoded protein is CASSDRSGGINEQYF.